This paragraph covers one T cell receptor beta chain sequence. Its specificity is not known. This specimen comes from a study of T cell responses to AZD1222 COVID-19 vaccine. Whole-study findings and limits: Donor demographics were predominantly white British with a female majority; clonal diversity may be underestimated.

Germline CDR1 is MNHEY and CDR2 is SMNVEV (reference sequence). After removal of 4 bases from V and 5 bases from J, the junction contained 10 bases not matched to a gene. This CDR3 spans 16 amino acids. The data were produced by immunoSEQ multiplex PCR, yet TCRdb's version contains in-frame clones alone and is incomplete. The sample contains about 34,000 clones, 70% to 80% of which appear only once. The sequenced sample was peripheral blood, obtained 28 days after the second AZD1222 dose. The sequence came from an adult who received the AZD1222 COVID-19 vaccine. V gene TRBV27 combines with J gene TRBJ2-3; 9 bases map to TRBD1. The CDR3 bases are TGTGCCAGCAGTTCCATACAGGGGGCGCAAAAAGATACGCAGTATTTT. This codes for CASSSIQGAQKDTQYF.